Each of the 20 T cell receptor beta chains below was sequenced from the same sample in a study of blood T cell repertoires in COVID-19. Sequenced by immunoSEQ multiplex PCR; TCRdb stores in-frame clones only, minus some. This table has 65,000 to 80,000 clones, roughly 88% appearing once. The sample taken for sequencing was peripheral blood. Receptors originate from a man younger than 45 with acute or convalescent COVID-19.

The chain links TRBV27 to TRBJ1-1, with TRBD1 as a possible D gene (5 bases). The germline V gene has CDR1 MNHEY and CDR2 SMNVEV (reference sequence). The ends were cut back, 2 bases at V and 2 bases at J, with 9 bases in the middle. The CDR3 has 14 amino acids. The DNA for the CDR3 is TGTGCCAGCAGTTTAGGGGCAGAAAACACTGAAGCTTTCTTT. Its translation is CASSLGAENTEAFF.

The genes are TRBV7-9 and TRBJ1-1; D not certain. Trimming cost V 1 base and J 0 bases, with 12 bases left between them. Germline V gene lookup returns CDR1 SEHNR and CDR2 FQNEAQ (reference sequence). This CDR3 has 16 amino acids. The CDR3 protein is CASSLGLRQLNTEAFF. CDR3 sequence (DNA): TGTGCCAGCAGCTTAGGGTTGAGACAACTGAACACTGAAGCTTTCTTT.

V and J are TRBV7-2 and TRBJ1-2; D may be TRBD1 (6 bases). This CDR3 spans 15 amino acids. The germline V gene encodes CDR1 SGHTA and CDR2 FQGNSA. Between the trimmed V and J ends, which lost 1 base and 6 bases, there was a span of 15 bases. The DNA for the CDR3 is TGTGCCAGCAGCTTAGTTGGGGGGGCTAGGGATGGCTACACCTTC. This encodes CASSLVGGARDGYTF.

The V call is TRBV27, the J call TRBJ2-1, with 9 bases identical to TRBD2. Trimming took 6 bases from V and 4 from J; bases not matched to a gene: 7. This CDR3 has 15 amino acids. CDR1 is MNHEY and CDR2 is SMNVEV in the germline V gene (reference sequence). The CDR3 protein is CASSLSGGSYNEQFF. CDR3 sequence (DNA): TGTGCCAGCAGCCTCAGCGGGGGGTCTTACAATGAGCAGTTCTTC.

The chain links TRBV29-1 to TRBJ1-1; D uncertain. The CDR3 loop spans 12 amino acids. Between the trimmed V and J ends, which lost 7 bases and 4 bases, there was a span of 13 bases. From germline, CDR1 is SQVTM and CDR2 ANQGSEA. The CDR3 here is CSALAGFTEAFF. The CDR3 DNA sequence: TGCAGCGCCCTAGCAGGTTTCACTGAAGCTTTCTTT.

V and J are TRBV2 and TRBJ1-2, with 7 bases identical to TRBD1. V dropped 4 bases and J dropped 7; count of bases not matched to a gene: 6. CDR1 is SNHLY and CDR2 is FYNNEI in the germline V gene. The CDR3 totals 13 residues. CDR3 region: CASSVEGALGYTF. DNA of the CDR3: TGTGCCAGCAGTGTCGAGGGGGCGCTTGGCTACACCTTC.

The genes are TRBV7-3 and TRBJ2-3, with D perhaps TRBD2 (5 bases). Germline V gene sequence: CDR1 SGHTA, CDR2 FQGTGA. The CDR3 contains 14 residues. V gave up 4 bases and J gave up 2 bases, with 10 bases separating them. The CDR3 nucleotides are TGTGCCAGCAGCTCCGAGGGCTTCACAGATACGCAGTATTTT. Translation: CASSSEGFTDTQYF.

CDR3 DNA sequence: TGCGCCAGCAGCTTGGGAGGCATCTCTGGAAACACCATATATTTT. Its protein is CASSLGGISGNTIYF. The J gene is TRBJ1-3, the V gene TRBV5-1, with no clear D. Germline V gives CDR1 SGHRS, CDR2 YFSETQ. The CDR3 covers 15 residues. Deletions cut 0 bases from V and 0 bases from J, with 7 bases between.

The genes are TRBV19 and TRBJ1-5; 7 bases map to TRBD1. Losses at the gene ends were 4 bases for V and 5 bases for J; bases not matched to a gene: 14. Germline loops: CDR1 LNHDA, CDR2 SQIVND (reference sequence). CDR3 length: 17 amino acids. CDR3 in DNA: TGTGCCAGTAGTAGAGGGTCCGGACAGGCTTCCGATCAGCCCCAGCATTTT. Amino acids: CASSRGSGQASDQPQHF.

This clone was observed once. CDR3 loop: CASSYPGQGVTEAFF. The CDR3 DNA is TGTGCCAGCAGCTATCCGGGACAGGGAGTCACTGAAGCTTTCTTT. The chain employs TRBV7-9 and TRBJ1-1; 9 nucleotides match TRBD1. With 4 bases clipped from V and 4 bases from J, the junction kept 7 bases outside the gene matches. Germline V CDR1 and CDR2: SEHNR, FQNEAQ (reference sequence). The CDR3 runs 15 residues.

This clone was observed a few times. This chain uses TRBV30 with TRBJ1-2, with TRBD1 as a possible D gene (6 bases). The CDR3 extends over 18 amino acids. Trimming took off 3 bases at V and 6 bases at J, with 29 bases between the two ends. Germline V gene lookup returns CDR1 GTSNPN and CDR2 SVGIG (reference sequence). CDR3 nucleotide sequence: TGTGCCTGGAGGGGAGATACTTGGACAGCCTACCCAAGCCATGGCTACACCTTC. Translated, it gives CAWRGDTWTAYPSHGYTF.

This clone was seen a few times. J is TRBJ1-4 and V is TRBV11-2; tentatively, D is TRBD1 (5 bases). V was trimmed by 5 bases and J by 2 bases, leaving 21 bases between them. Germline-derived CDR1 and CDR2 are SGHAT and FQNNGV. This CDR3 is built from 18 residues. The CDR3 DNA sequence: TGTGCCAGCAGCCAGCTACTGCCTGGGAGGGGTACTAATGAAAAACTGTTTTTT. Its protein product is CASSQLLPGRGTNEKLFF.

The rearrangement links TRBV30 to TRBJ1-1; D gene uncertain. The CDR3 length is 13 residues. V was cut by 4 bases and J by 1 base, with 10 bases left in between. From germline, CDR1 is GTSNPN and CDR2 SVGIG (reference sequence). The CDR3 DNA sequence: TGTGCCTGGACCATGTCCAGGAACACTGAAGCTTTCTTT. This codes for CAWTMSRNTEAFF. Full variable domain (missing parts from reference TRBV30 and TRBJ1-1): SQTIHQWPATLVQPVGSPLSLECTVEGTSNPNLYWYRQAAGRGLQLLFYSVGIGQISSEVPQNLSASRPQDRQFILSSKKLLLSDSGFYLCAWTMSRNTEAFFGQGTRLTVV.

This chain joins TRBV18 and TRBJ2-2, with D unresolved. Germline-derived CDR1 and CDR2 are KGHSH and LQKENI. The germline V and J ends were trimmed by 3 bases and 1 base, with 9 bases remaining between them. This CDR3 comprises 15 residues. CDR3 sequence: CASSPGAKNTGELFF. CDR3 coding DNA: TGTGCCAGCTCACCGGGCGCGAAGAACACCGGGGAGCTGTTTTTT.

This chain joins TRBV7-2 and TRBJ1-2; 7 bases match TRBD1. This CDR3 has 13 amino acids. Germline CDR1 reads SGHTA; CDR2 reads FQGNSA. After removal of 5 bases from V and 2 bases from J, the junction contained 2 bases not matched to a gene. CDR3 nucleotides: TGTGCCAGCAGCAAGGGGGCCAACTATGGCTACACCTTC. This codes for CASSKGANYGYTF.

The chain combines TRBV6-5 with TRBJ2-7; D might be TRBD2 (6 bases). Trimming took off 6 bases at V and 1 base at J, with 13 bases between the two ends. The CDR3 runs to 14 residues. Germline V gene lookup returns CDR1 MNHEY and CDR2 SVGAGI. CDR3 DNA: TGTGCCAGCAGACCCCTTGGGAGGTCCTACGAGCAGTACTTC. Translating it yields CASRPLGRSYEQYF.

The J gene is TRBJ1-2, the V gene TRBV21-1; no check of the table's D call, TRBD1, against the DNA was made. TRBV21-1 is designated a pseudogene. CDR3 length equals 16 residues. As DNA, the CDR3 is TGTGCCAGGACTGACAGGGGAAGAAAATTGAATTATGGCTACACCTTC. Its translation is CARTDRGRKLNYGYTF.

The rearrangement links TRBV18 to TRBJ2-3; perhaps TRBD1 as D (6 bases). Germline CDR1 and CDR2: KGHSH and LQKENI. V dropped 1 base and J dropped 3 bases, with 26 bases sitting between them. There are 20 residues in the CDR3. In nucleotides, the CDR3 is TGTGCCAGCTCACCACACCACGGACAGCAGGGAATAATGACAACAGATACGCAGTATTTT. Translated: CASSPHHGQQGIMTTDTQYF. Full variable domain (rest looked up from reference TRBV18 and TRBJ2-3): NAGVMQNPRHLVRRRGQEARLRCSPMKGHSHVYWYRQLPEEGLKFMVYLQKENIIDESGMPKERFSAEFPKEGPSILRIQQVVRGDSAAYFCASSPHHGQQGIMTTDTQYFGPGTRLTVL.

V and J are TRBV29-1 and TRBJ1-2, with D possibly being TRBD1 (5 bases). The germline CDR1 and CDR2 sequences are SQVTM and ANQGSEA. The CDR3 runs 10 residues. V lost 2 bases, J lost 7 bases, and 5 bases lay in between. CDR3 sequence: CSVERGGYTF. CDR3 sequence (DNA): TGCAGCGTTGAAAGGGGTGGCTACACCTTC.

This clone was picked up one time. The chain is built from TRBV2 and TRBJ1-1, with 8 bases aligning to TRBD1. Germline V gene sequence: CDR1 SNHLY, CDR2 FYNNEI. With 6 bases clipped from V and 3 bases from J, the junction kept 6 bases outside the gene matches. This CDR3 has 14 amino acids. The CDR3 protein is CASRPDRGDTEAFF. CDR3 bases: TGTGCCAGCAGGCCCGACAGGGGAGACACTGAAGCTTTCTTT.